This T cell receptor (beta chain) came from a study of shared clonotypes between healthy human individuals. Study-wide points: The study sampled only blood, and tissue repertoires likely differ.

V lost 3 bases to trimming and J lost 3 bases; unmatched junction nucleotides: 0. The CDR3 is made up of 14 amino acids. Germline V gives CDR1 SGHNT, CDR2 YYREEE (reference sequence). Terminally differentiated effector memory CD45RA+ cells were excluded by CCR7 positive selection of CD45RO-negative cells. Note on this clone: Its antigen is not identified.

The assay ran at deep level. The protocol was immunoSEQ multiplex PCR, while the TCRdb copy is restricted to in-frame clones and leaves out a portion. The top ten hold around 0.25% of the sample, which has roughly 770,000 clones, roughly 96% seen once. The V call is TRBV5-4, the J call TRBJ2-3, with 11 bases fitting TRBD2. Specimen: naive CD8+ T cells sorted from blood. This TCR was recovered from a man aged 25-45 years in good health. DNA for the CDR3: TGTGCCAGCAGCTCTAGCGGGAGGACAGATACGCAGTATTTT. This translates into CASSSSGRTDTQYF.